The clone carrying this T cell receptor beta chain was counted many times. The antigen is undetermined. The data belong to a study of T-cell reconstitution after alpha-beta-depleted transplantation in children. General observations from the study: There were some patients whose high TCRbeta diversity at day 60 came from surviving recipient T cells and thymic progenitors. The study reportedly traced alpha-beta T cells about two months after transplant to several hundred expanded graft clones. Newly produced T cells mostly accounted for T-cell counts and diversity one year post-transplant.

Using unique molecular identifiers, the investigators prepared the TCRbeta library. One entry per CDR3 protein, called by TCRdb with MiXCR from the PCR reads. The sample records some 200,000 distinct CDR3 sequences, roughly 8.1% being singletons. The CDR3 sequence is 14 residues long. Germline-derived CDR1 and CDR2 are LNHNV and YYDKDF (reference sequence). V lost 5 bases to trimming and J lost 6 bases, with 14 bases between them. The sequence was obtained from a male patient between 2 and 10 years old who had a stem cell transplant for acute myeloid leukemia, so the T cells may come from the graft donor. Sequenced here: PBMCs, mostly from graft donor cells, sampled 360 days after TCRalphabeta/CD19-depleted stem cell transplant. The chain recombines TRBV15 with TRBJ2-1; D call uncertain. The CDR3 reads CATSPSFYFNEQFF. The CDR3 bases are TGTGCCACCAGCCCCTCGTTTTACTTCAATGAGCAGTTCTTC.